This entry lists 21 T cell receptor beta chains sequenced from one sample in a study of metastatic and nonmetastatic thyroid tumors. TCRdb called clones again from the PCR reads with MiXCR. This sample has roughly 46,000 clones, with 24% found just once. Thyroid surgery was performed in patients who had received no treatment beforehand. The sequencing sample was made of blood. These receptors all come from a male donor with papillary thyroid cancer or a benign thyroid nodule (not recorded which). Some clones in this sample may be carry-over from other donors' samples.

The chain links TRBV20-1 to TRBJ2-7; 7 bases are shared with TRBD2. Germline CDR1 and CDR2: DFQATT and SNEGSKA (reference sequence). This CDR3 is built from 14 residues. Trimming took 4 bases from V and 0 from J; bases not matched to a gene: 6. CDR3 DNA: TGCAGTGCTACTAGCGGAGGGGACTCCTACGAGCAGTACTTC. This encodes CSATSGGDSYEQYF.

This clone was seen only a few times. The chain couples TRBV27 to TRBJ2-7, with TRBD2 identical over 14 bases. V was clipped by 4 bases and J by 0 bases; unmatched bases: 8. Germline V gene lookup returns CDR1 MNHEY and CDR2 SMNVEV (reference sequence). CDR3 length: 18 amino acids. This chain's CDR3 is CASSSPGTSGGLSYEQYF. The CDR3 DNA reads TGTGCCAGCAGTTCGCCCGGGACTAGCGGGGGACTCTCCTACGAGCAGTACTTC.

The CDR3 loop is CAWRYRDRVDSPLHF. CDR3 nucleotide sequence: TGTGCCTGGAGGTACCGGGACAGGGTTGATTCACCCCTCCACTTT. V gene TRBV30 combines with J gene TRBJ1-6; 9 bases agree with TRBD1. Trimming took 3 bases from V and 8 from J; bases not matched to a gene: 8. Germline-derived CDR1 and CDR2 are GTSNPN and SVGIG (reference sequence). The CDR3 loop spans 15 amino acids.

By sample share, this clone is medium-sized. J is TRBJ1-4 and V is TRBV18; TRBD1 might be the D (6 bases). V shed 3 bases and J shed 8 bases, with 16 bases lying between them. The length of the CDR3 is 15 residues. Germline CDR1 and CDR2: KGHSH and LQKENI. As DNA, the CDR3 is TGTGCCAGCTCACCTCCGGGTGGGGGCGACGAAAAACTGTTTTTT. Protein product: CASSPPGGGDEKLFF.

This clone was found many times. The V and J genes are TRBV2 and TRBJ2-3; possible D gene TRBD1, 5 bases. Trimming cost V 6 bases and J 2 bases, with 18 bases left between them. Germline V gene data show CDR1 as SNHLY and CDR2 as FYNNEI. The CDR3 has 16 amino acids. The CDR3 DNA reads as TGTGCCAGCAGCGAAAACGGTGGGGCCATCACAGATACGCAGTATTTT. Protein sequence: CASSENGGAITDTQYF.

This clone is labeled medium-sized (0.01 to 0.1%). The chain employs TRBV6-1 and TRBJ1-5; 7 bases fit TRBD1. V gave up 0 bases and J gave up 2 bases; unmatched junction bases: 7. Germline CDR1 and CDR2: MNHNS and SASEGT. The CDR3 runs to 17 residues. In nucleotides, the CDR3 is TGTGCCAGCAGTGAAGCCCCGACAGGGAAGGGCAATCAGCCCCAGCATTTT. Its protein product is CASSEAPTGKGNQPQHF.

The table lists this clone with many counts. The genes are TRBV2 and TRBJ2-5; no definite D call. Germline loops: CDR1 SNHLY, CDR2 FYNNEI. CDR3 length: 14 residues. Trimming removed 6 bases at V and 1 base at J, with 12 bases between. CDR3 sequence reads: CASRGNPVQETQYF. Here the CDR3 DNA reads TGTGCCAGCAGAGGGAATCCTGTCCAAGAGACCCAGTACTTC. Full variable domain (outside the CDR3, taken from reference TRBV2 and TRBJ2-5): EPEVTQTPSHQVTQMGQEVILRCVPISNHLYFYWYRQILGQKVEFLVSFYNNEISEKSEIFDDQFSVERPDGSNFTLKIRSTKLEDSAMYFCASRGNPVQETQYFGPGTRLLVL.

The rearrangement links TRBV12-3 or TRBV12-4 to TRBJ1-5; D call uncertain. The ends were cut back, 2 bases at V and 0 bases at J, with 8 bases in the middle. The CDR3 contains 15 residues. The CDR3 spells CASSLFDYSNQPQHF. The DNA of the CDR3 is TGTGCCAGCAGTTTATTCGACTATAGCAATCAGCCCCAGCATTTT.

This clone was detected ten times or more. A much larger clone sits a single nucleotide away, making a read error possible. V gene TRBV6-1 combines with J gene TRBJ2-5, with 7 bases that match TRBD1. CDR1 is MNHNS, CDR2 SASEGT, per germline. J was trimmed by 9 bases and V by 9 bases; bases with no gene match: 13. The CDR3 spans 13 residues. The CDR3 nucleotides are TGTGCCAGTCAAATGACAGGGACGGAGTCCCAGTACTTC. As protein: CASQMTGTESQYF.

This clone was seen a few times. The gene calls are TRBV6-1 and TRBJ2-7; maybe TRBD1 (5 bases). The CDR3 consists of 16 residues. Trimming left V 4 bases short and J 2 bases short, with 18 bases between. Germline-derived CDR1 and CDR2 are MNHNS and SASEGT. The CDR3 is CASSARQGSLTYEQYF. The CDR3 nucleotides are TGTGCCAGCAGTGCAAGGCAGGGTAGTCTTACCTACGAGCAGTACTTC.

At least ten counts were recorded for this clone. This chain's CDR3 is CASTQGQSSGNTIYF. DNA for the CDR3: TGTGCCAGTACCCAGGGACAGTCCTCTGGAAACACCATATATTTT. The V and J genes are TRBV19 and TRBJ1-3, with 7 bases lining up with TRBD1. Looked up from germline, CDR1 is LNHDA and CDR2 is SQIVND (reference sequence). The CDR3 has 15 amino acids. Losses at the gene ends were 7 bases for V and 0 bases for J; bases not matched to a gene: 6.

The count of this clone is one. The chain carries TRBV20-1 and TRBJ2-3; 11 nucleotides align to TRBD2. Germline V lookup: CDR1 DFQATT, CDR2 SNEGSKA (reference sequence). V lost 6 bases, J lost 4 bases, and 6 bases stayed unmatched. The CDR3 has 14 residues. The CDR3 is CSAHLAGGPDTQYF. CDR3 DNA sequence: TGCAGTGCCCATCTAGCGGGAGGCCCAGATACGCAGTATTTT.

The rearrangement links TRBV12-3 or TRBV12-4 to TRBJ2-3; 8 bases align to TRBD2. J gave up 4 bases and V 6 bases, and 6 bases lay outside the gene matches. The CDR3 is 14 amino acids. As DNA, the CDR3 is TGTGCCAGCAGGGGCGGGGGGTCCCCAGATACGCAGTATTTT. This gives the protein CASRGGGSPDTQYF.

This clone is labeled as medium-sized. The gene calls are TRBV15 and TRBJ2-7; 14 bases are a match to TRBD2. Germline loops: CDR1 LNHNV, CDR2 YYDKDF (reference sequence). J was trimmed by 5 bases and V by 5 bases; bases with no gene match: 5. The CDR3 extends over 15 amino acids. For the CDR3, the DNA is TGTGCCACCAGCCGAGGGACTAGCGGGAGCAACGAGCAGTACTTC. Protein sequence: CATSRGTSGSNEQYF. Full variable domain (outside the CDR3, taken from reference TRBV15 and TRBJ2-7): DAMVIQNPRYQVTQFGKPVTLSCSQTLNHNVMYWYQQKSSQAPKLLFHYYDKDFNNEADTPDNFQSRRPNTSFCFLDIRSPGLGDTAMYLCATSRGTSGSNEQYFGPGTRLTVT.

This clone was counted only a few times. The genes are TRBV28 and TRBJ1-3, with TRBD1 identical over 7 bases. The ends lost 1 base at V and 1 base at J; junction bases unmatched: 4. The CDR3 loop spans 16 amino acids. The germline gives CDR1 MDHEN, CDR2 SYDVKM. CDR3 protein: CASSLYRGSSGNTIYF. The CDR3 DNA reads as TGTGCCAGCAGTTTATACAGGGGCTCTTCTGGAAACACCATATATTTT.

This chain connects TRBV30 to TRBJ1-5; no definite D call. Trimming removed 0 bases at V and 7 bases at J, with 10 bases between. This CDR3 is 13 amino acids long. CDR1 is GTSNPN, CDR2 SVGIG, per germline (reference sequence). The CDR3: CAWSVTGRQPQHF. The CDR3 DNA follows: TGTGCCTGGAGTGTAACTGGGCGCCAGCCCCAGCATTTT.

The chain couples TRBV6-2 or TRBV6-3 to TRBJ2-7, with 9 bases identical to TRBD1. CDR3 length equals 19 residues. Unmatched junction bases numbered 17, after V lost 2 bases and J lost 3 bases. The germline V gene encodes CDR1 MNHEY and CDR2 SVGEGT. The DNA for the CDR3 is TGTGCCAGCAGTTACCCGGAAGGACAGGGGCCCTCTCGATACTACGAGCAGTACTTC. It translates to CASSYPEGQGPSRYYEQYF.

The chain carries TRBV11-1 and TRBJ1-1; weak D call: TRBD1 (5 bases). V lost 4 bases, J lost 6 bases, and 27 bases lay in between. This CDR3 contains 18 residues. Per germline, CDR1 SGHAT and CDR2 FQDESV (reference sequence). CDR3 region: CASSSYGGSGPHGAEAFF. In nucleotides, the CDR3 is TGTGCCAGCAGCTCCTATGGGGGATCTGGTCCCCATGGGGCTGAAGCTTTCTTT.

This clone was seen more than once but under ten times. This chain connects TRBV6-4 to TRBJ2-1; TRBD2 matches at 12 bases. Germline V gene sequence: CDR1 MRHNA, CDR2 SNTAGT. The CDR3 length is 15 residues. J lost 7 bases, V lost 6 bases, and 7 bases had no gene match. The CDR3 DNA reads TGTGCCAGCAGCAAGCTAGCGGGGGGGTTAAATGAGCAGTTCTTC. Protein sequence: CASSKLAGGLNEQFF.

This clone was counted at least ten times. Here the CDR3 reads CSARASGRESGELFF. The CDR3 DNA is TGCAGTGCTAGAGCTAGCGGGAGGGAGAGCGGGGAGCTGTTTTTT. The J gene is TRBJ2-2, the V gene TRBV20-1, with 12 bases fitting TRBD2. Germline lookup yields CDR1 DFQATT and CDR2 SNEGSKA (reference sequence). Losses at the gene ends were 1 base for V and 7 bases for J; bases not matched to a gene: 4. The CDR3 totals 15 residues.

This clone was picked up many times. The V gene is TRBV2, the J gene TRBJ2-2, with 8 bases aligning to TRBD1. The ends lost 5 bases at V and 5 bases at J; junction bases unmatched: 7. The CDR3 has 15 amino acids. Germline V gives CDR1 SNHLY, CDR2 FYNNEI. For the CDR3, the DNA is TGTGCCAGCAGTAAGGACAGGGAAGGGACCGGGGAGCTGTTTTTT. This translates into CASSKDREGTGELFF.